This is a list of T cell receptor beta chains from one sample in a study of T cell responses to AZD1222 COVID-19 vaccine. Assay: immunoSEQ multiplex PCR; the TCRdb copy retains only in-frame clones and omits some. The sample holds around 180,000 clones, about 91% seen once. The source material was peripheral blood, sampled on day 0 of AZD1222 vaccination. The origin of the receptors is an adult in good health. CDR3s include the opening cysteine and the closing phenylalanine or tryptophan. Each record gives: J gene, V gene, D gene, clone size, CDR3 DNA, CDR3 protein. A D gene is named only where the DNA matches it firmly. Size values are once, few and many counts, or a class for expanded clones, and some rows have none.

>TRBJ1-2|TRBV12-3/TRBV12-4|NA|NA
TGTGCCAGTCAGGAGGCAGCTTCCTATGGCTACACCTTC
CASQEAASYGYTF
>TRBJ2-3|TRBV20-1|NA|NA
TGCAGTGCTAGTTGGCAGGGCACAGATACGCAGTATTTT
CSASWQGTDTQYF
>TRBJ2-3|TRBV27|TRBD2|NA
TGTGCCAGCAGTTTCGGGGGGGTCACAGATACGCAGTATTTT
CASSFGGVTDTQYF
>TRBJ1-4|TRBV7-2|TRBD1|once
TGTGCCAGCAGCCATACAGGGGGAAATGAAAAACTGTTTTTT
CASSHTGGNEKLFF
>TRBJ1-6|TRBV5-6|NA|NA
TGTGCCAGCAGCCGAAGGTACGATTCACCCCTCCACTTT
CASSRRYDSPLHF
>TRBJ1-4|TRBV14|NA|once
TGTGCCAGCAGCCCTCGAGGGGCCGGAACTAATGAAAAACTGTTTTTT
CASSPRGAGTNEKLFF
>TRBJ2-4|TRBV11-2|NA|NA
TGTGCCAGCAGCTTAGATAGGAGGGCCAACGTAGCCAAAAACATTCAGTACTTC
CASSLDRRANVAKNIQYF
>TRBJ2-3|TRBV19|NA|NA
TGTGCCAGTAGGGATCGGGCAAGCACAGATACGCAGTATTTT
CASRDRASTDTQYF
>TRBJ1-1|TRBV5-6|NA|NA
TGTGCCAGCTTGCGGGGTTTTGCTACTGAAGCTTTCTTT
CASLRGFATEAFF
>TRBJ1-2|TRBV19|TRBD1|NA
TGTGCCAGTAGTCCCGGGACAGCCTATGGCTACACCTTC
CASSPGTAYGYTF
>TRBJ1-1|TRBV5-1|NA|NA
TGCGCCAGCAGCTTGGTAGTCCTGAGCACTGAAGCTTTCTTT
CASSLVVLSTEAFF
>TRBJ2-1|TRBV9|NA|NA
TGTGCCAGCGGGGGGCGGGAGCGTCCCTATCCCCTCTCCTACAATGAGCAGTTCTTC
CASGGRERPYPLSYNEQFF
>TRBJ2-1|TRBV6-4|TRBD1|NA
TGTGCCAGCAGGCTTGGGGGACAGGGGGCGAACAATGAGCAGTTCTTC
CASRLGGQGANNEQFF
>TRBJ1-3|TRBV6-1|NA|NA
TGTGCCAGCAGTGAACTGGACCGGAGCTCTGGAAACACCATATATTTT
CASSELDRSSGNTIYF
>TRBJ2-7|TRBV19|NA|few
TGTGCCAGTAGGAGGAGAGACTCCTACGAGCAGTACTTC
CASRRRDSYEQYF
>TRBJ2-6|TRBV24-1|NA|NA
TGTGCCACCAGTGTTCGCCCTGGGGCCAACGTCCTGACTTTC
CATSVRPGANVLTF
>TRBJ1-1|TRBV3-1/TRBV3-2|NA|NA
TGTGCCAGCAGCCCTCGACAGAACAGTGAAGCTTTCTTT
CASSPRQNSEAFF
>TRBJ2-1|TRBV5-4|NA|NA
TGTGCCAGCAGCTCTGGAGGGGTTAGAGGCAATGAGCAGTTCTTC
CASSSGGVRGNEQFF
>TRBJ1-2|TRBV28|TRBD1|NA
TGTGCCAGCAGTTCCCCTAACAGGGGAAGTGGCTACACCTTC
CASSSPNRGSGYTF
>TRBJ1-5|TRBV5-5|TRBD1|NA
TGTGCCAGCAGCTTGGGGGACAGGGATCAGCCCCAGCATTTT
CASSLGDRDQPQHF
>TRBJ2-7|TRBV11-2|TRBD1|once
TGTGCCAGCAGCTTCGTGTATTCAACCGGGACAGGCGCCTACGAGCAGTACTTC
CASSFVYSTGTGAYEQYF
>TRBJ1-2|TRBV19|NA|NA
TGTGCCAGTAGTATGGCTCCCAGCCCCTATGGCTACACCTTC
CASSMAPSPYGYTF
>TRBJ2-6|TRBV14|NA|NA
TGTGCCAGCAGCCAAGTGGGGACTGGGGCCAACGTCCTGACTTTC
CASSQVGTGANVLTF
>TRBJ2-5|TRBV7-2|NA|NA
TGTGCCAGCAGCTTAGATGGCCCTCCCGCGGGCCAGTACTTC
CASSLDGPPAGQYF
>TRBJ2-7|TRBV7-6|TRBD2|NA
TGTGCCAGCAGCGGATCGGCGGGGGGACAAAACGAGCAGTACTTC
CASSGSAGGQNEQYF
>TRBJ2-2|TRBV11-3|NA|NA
TGTGCCAGCAGCCGCCGGGGGGCTGCCACCGGGGAGCTGTTTTTT
CASSRRGAATGELFF
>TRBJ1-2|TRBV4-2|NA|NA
TGTGCCAGCAGCCAAGATCCGGCTGCCGTCAACTATGGCTACACCTTC
CASSQDPAAVNYGYTF
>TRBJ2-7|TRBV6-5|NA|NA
TGTGCCAGCAGTTACTCAACTGGCTACGAGCAGTACTTC
CASSYSTGYEQYF
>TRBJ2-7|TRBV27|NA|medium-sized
TGTGCCAGCAGTTTATCCTCAGGGGGGCGGGAGCAGTACTTC
CASSLSSGGREQYF
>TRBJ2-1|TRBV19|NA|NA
TGTGCCAGTAGTATAGATCTTGGCTTTTACAATGAGCAGTTCTTC
CASSIDLGFYNEQFF
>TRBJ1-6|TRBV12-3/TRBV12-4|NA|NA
TGTGCCAGCAGCCTGCCAAATTCACCCCTCCACTTT
CASSLPNSPLHF
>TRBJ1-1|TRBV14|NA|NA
TGTGCCAGCAGCCAAGGGCTTGAAGCTTTCTTT
CASSQGLEAFF
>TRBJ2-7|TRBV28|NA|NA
TGTGCCAGCAGTTTACCGGTGAACCAATACGAGCAGTACTTC
CASSLPVNQYEQYF
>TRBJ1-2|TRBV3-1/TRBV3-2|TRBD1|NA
TGTGCCAGCAGCCAAGAGAGGGGGCGGAGGGAGGTGGGCCCAGGGACTTACTATGGCTACACCTTC
CASSQERGRREVGPGTYYGYTF
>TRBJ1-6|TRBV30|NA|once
TGTGCCTGGACCGGGGCCTCGAGGTCACCCCTCCACTTT
CAWTGASRSPLHF
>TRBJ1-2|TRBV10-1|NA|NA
TGCGCCAGCAGTGAGGGGTTGGTAATAAGGGGCTACACCTTC
CASSEGLVIRGYTF
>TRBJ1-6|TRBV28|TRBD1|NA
TGTGCCAGCATCGACAGGGCTAATTCACCCCTCCACTTT
CASIDRANSPLHF